Listed below are T cell receptor beta chains from one sample, sequenced in a study of OX40 agonist ivuxolimab in advanced cancers. The protocol was immunoSEQ multiplex PCR, while the TCRdb copy is restricted to in-frame clones and leaves out a portion. The table lists tens of thousands of clones, 86% of them singletons, with about 14% in the top ten. The source was CD4+ or CD8+ T cells sorted from blood, collected in a trial of the OX40 agonist ivuxolimab. Receptors were obtained from an adult with an advanced solid tumor such as melanoma, head and neck, liver or kidney cancer. CDR3s include the opening cysteine and the closing phenylalanine or tryptophan. Fields, in order: J gene, V gene, CDR3 protein.

TRBJ2-7,TRBV11-2,CASSLAPGTHYEQYF
TRBJ2-1,TRBV9,CASRSGGGAVDEQFF
TRBJ2-1,TRBV6-5,CASGRSYNEQFF
TRBJ2-7,TRBV12-1,CASSWGPPGQGDEQYF
TRBJ2-7,TRBV15,CATSREGNRGSEQYF
TRBJ2-1,TRBV10-3,CAISDAAGGFNEQFF
TRBJ1-4,TRBV4-1,CASSQVRDAGGEKLFF
TRBJ2-7,TRBV7-6,CASSLASGRDSYEQYF
TRBJ1-1,TRBV19,CASSIGQGNTEAFF
TRBJ2-3,TRBV5-4,CASSLVDTQYF
TRBJ2-7,TRBV13,CASSLGDGLREQYF
TRBJ2-7,TRBV25-1,CASSTRTSGSHEQYF
TRBJ2-7,TRBV30,CAWSVLLAREQYF
TRBJ2-2,TRBV5-5,CASSLWNTGELFF
TRBJ2-5,TRBV5-6,CASSSLWAVEETQYF
TRBJ2-3,TRBV7-9,CASSFSTSGGADTQYF
TRBJ1-1,TRBV2,CASSDRGMNTEAFF
TRBJ2-7,TRBV6-1,CASNPDSSYEQYF
TRBJ1-2,TRBV6-1,CASTDSYYGYTF
TRBJ1-2,TRBV6-5,CASSGRDRGHNGYTF
TRBJ2-1,TRBV7-6,CASSSLSWALAGGEDEQFF
TRBJ1-6,TRBV27,CASSLGGYNSPLHF
TRBJ1-4,TRBV7-9,CASSPTDRGRSNEKLFF
TRBJ1-6,TRBV5-5,CASTNDTVAYNSPLHF
TRBJ1-3,TRBV9,CASSVLGGSGNTIYF
TRBJ2-1,TRBV6-5,CASSLGGAYNEQFF
TRBJ1-3,TRBV9,CASSVDPGVSSGNTIYF
TRBJ2-5,TRBV4-2,CASSQGLGQETQYF
TRBJ2-1,TRBV15,CATSRGTRGAGGNEQFF
TRBJ1-1,TRBV2,CASSYRGQGDTEAFF
TRBJ2-3,TRBV11-2,CASSLEANTDTQYF
TRBJ2-7,TRBV2,CASSDTTGQPTYEQYF
TRBJ2-7,TRBV13,CATKRGRYEQYF
TRBJ2-4,TRBV7-9,CASSLVGGAGAKNIQYF
TRBJ1-1,TRBV9,CASSARGTGGGTEAFF
TRBJ1-2,TRBV19,CASSIPTDYGYTF
TRBJ2-5,TRBV6-6,CASSTEQTLQETQYF
TRBJ1-2,TRBV4-2,CASSQEPAGDYGYTF
TRBJ2-2,TRBV7-9,CASSFSPRTGELFF
TRBJ2-7,TRBV9,CASSATGFNYEQYF
TRBJ2-3,TRBV9,CASGAGGSSTDTQYF
TRBJ2-7,TRBV30,CAWSVQGGWSYEQYF
TRBJ2-7,TRBV7-2,CASSNGIYEQYF
TRBJ2-7,TRBV7-6,CASSLESGLAGSEQYF
TRBJ2-1,TRBV27,CASSPGTALNEQFF
TRBJ2-5,TRBV5-1,CASSRDRDPHETQYF
TRBJ2-3,TRBV7-9,CASSLERDTQYF
TRBJ2-1,TRBV27,CASSLPSGYRRSEQFF
TRBJ2-7,TRBV25-1,CASRYTGSYEQYF
TRBJ1-4,TRBV9,CASSVNPGGTNEKLFF
TRBJ2-7,TRBV7-2,CASSWGLAGGYEQYF
TRBJ2-1,TRBV27,CASSADPNNEQFF
TRBJ2-7,TRBV11-2,CASSLEAGPDEQYF
TRBJ2-1,TRBV12-5,CASGEREFSYNEQFF
TRBJ2-3,TRBV4-1,CASSPRVAGGQNTQYF